One and the same sample provided the 21 T cell receptor beta chains below, sequenced in a study of T cell responses to AZD1222 COVID-19 vaccine. TCRdb's copy holds only in-frame clones and misses some; the assay was immunoSEQ multiplex PCR. The table records 150,000 or so clones, approximately 90% of them present only once. Sequences were derived from peripheral blood, sampled 28 days after the second AZD1222 dose. Receptors were obtained from an adult who received the AZD1222 COVID-19 vaccine.

The genes are TRBV4-3 and TRBJ1-2; 8 positions agree with TRBD1. J was trimmed by 7 bases and V by 0 bases; bases with no gene match: 10. The CDR3 consists of 16 residues. CDR1 and CDR2 (germline): LGHNA, YSLEER. The CDR3 is CASSQDLGQESFGYTF. The CDR3 DNA reads as TGCGCCAGCAGCCAAGATTTGGGACAGGAGTCTTTTGGCTACACCTTC.

CDR3 DNA sequence: TGCGCCAGCATTTTAGTGTCCCAAGAGACCCAGTACTTC. Translated, it gives CASILVSQETQYF. The V call is TRBV5-1, the J call TRBJ2-5; D ambiguous. The CDR3 consists of 13 residues. Germline lookup yields CDR1 SGHRS and CDR2 YFSETQ. The V gene lost 6 bases and the J gene lost 1 base, with 10 bases spanning the gap.

The V call is TRBV7-2, the J call TRBJ2-7; 7 nucleotides align to TRBD2. CDR3 length: 16 amino acids. CDR1 is SGHTA, CDR2 FQGNSA, per germline. Unmatched junction bases numbered 11, after V lost 5 bases and J lost 1 base. CDR3 bases: TGTGCCAGCAGCCCCAACTGGGCGGGAGCTTCCTACGAGCAGTACTTC. It translates to CASSPNWAGASYEQYF. The complete variable domain, with remaining parts taken from reference TRBV7-2 and TRBJ2-7, reads GAGVSQSPSNKVTEKGKDVELRCDPISGHTALYWYRQSLGQGLEFLIYFQGNSAPDKSGLPSDRFSAERTGGSVSTLTIQRTQQEDSAVYLCASSPNWAGASYEQYFGPGTRLTVT.

V gene TRBV27 combines with J gene TRBJ2-3, with D perhaps TRBD1 or TRBD2 (9 bases each). Germline V CDR1 and CDR2: MNHEY, SMNVEV (reference sequence). V lost 0 bases, J lost 4 bases, and 35 bases lay in between. This CDR3 contains 23 residues. The CDR3 reads CASSLSRQRQGEVQREDPDTQYF. The CDR3, as DNA: TGTGCCAGCAGTTTATCGCGCCAACGACAGGGGGAAGTTCAGCGGGAGGACCCAGATACGCAGTATTTT.

The CDR3 loop is CASSRDSLYGYTF. DNA of the CDR3: TGTGCCAGCAGCAGAGACAGCCTCTATGGCTACACCTTC. The gene calls are TRBV6-5 and TRBJ1-2; tentatively, D is TRBD1 (5 bases). Between the trimmed V and J ends, which lost 6 bases and 4 bases, there was a span of 12 bases. The CDR3 extends over 13 amino acids. Germline CDR1 is MNHEY and CDR2 is SVGAGI.

This clone appeared once. This chain links TRBV4-1 with TRBJ2-2; 8 bases align to TRBD2. From germline, CDR1 is MGHRA and CDR2 YSYEKL. Trimming cost V 1 base and J 6 bases; bases outside gene matches: 4. The CDR3 has 15 amino acids. The CDR3 sequence: CASSQAGGPPGELFF. CDR3 nucleotide sequence: TGCGCCAGCAGCCAAGCGGGAGGGCCCCCCGGGGAGCTGTTTTTT.

The rearrangement links TRBV18 to TRBJ1-4, with a weak D call TRBD1 (5 bases). Deletions cut 7 bases from V and 5 bases from J, with 11 bases between. The V gene's germline CDR1 is KGHSH and CDR2 LQKENI. The length of the CDR3 is 13 residues. The DNA of the CDR3 is TGTGCCAGCTTCCGGGACCCAAATGAAAAACTGTTTTTT. It is translated as CASFRDPNEKLFF.

The rearrangement links TRBV6-6 to TRBJ1-1; D uncertain. The CDR3 sequence is 14 residues long. Germline V gene data show CDR1 as MNHNY and CDR2 as SVGAGI (reference sequence). The V gene lost 4 bases and the J gene lost 0 bases, with 9 bases spanning the gap. For the CDR3, the DNA is TGTGCCAGCAGTTTGAGAGGACTGAACACTGAAGCTTTCTTT. Amino acids: CASSLRGLNTEAFF.

The V gene is TRBV3-1 (or the pseudogene TRBV3-2), the J gene TRBJ1-2; TRBD1 matches at 8 bases. Germline CDR1 reads LGHDT; CDR2 reads YNNKEL (reference sequence). CDR3 length: 17 amino acids. J gave up 5 bases and V 0 bases, and 11 bases lay outside the gene matches. CDR3 coding DNA: TGTGCCAGCAGCCAAGATTTGGTGGCAGGGGGCAGGTATGGCTACACCTTC. Translating it yields CASSQDLVAGGRYGYTF.

V gene TRBV5-1 combines with J gene TRBJ1-1; possible D gene TRBD1, 6 bases. Trimming took off 3 bases at V and 3 bases at J, with 12 bases between the two ends. The CDR3 has 14 amino acids. The germline V gene has CDR1 SGHRS and CDR2 YFSETQ. The CDR3 loop reads CASSSQGRDTEAFF. The CDR3 DNA follows: TGCGCCAGCAGCTCACAGGGTAGGGACACTGAAGCTTTCTTT.

This clone came up once. The chain is built from TRBV6-5 and TRBJ2-7; TRBD1 or TRBD2 may be the D gene (5 bases each). CDR1 is MNHEY and CDR2 is SVGAGI in the germline V gene. The CDR3 spans 13 residues. The V gene lost 7 bases and the J gene lost 6 bases, with 16 bases spanning the gap. Here the CDR3 reads CASKGTDISEQYF. In DNA, the CDR3 is TGTGCCAGCAAAGGGACCGATATTTCCGAGCAGTACTTC.

V and J are TRBV28 and TRBJ1-5, with D tentatively TRBD1 (5 bases). The CDR3 is made up of 18 amino acids. V lost 1 base and J lost 5, with 21 bases in between. From germline, CDR1 is MDHEN and CDR2 SYDVKM. CDR3 nucleotide sequence: TGTGCCAGCAGTTTATCGGAGGGGATCGGATCGTTGGATCAGCCCCAGCATTTT. Residues: CASSLSEGIGSLDQPQHF. The complete variable domain, with remaining parts taken from reference TRBV28 and TRBJ1-5, reads DVKVTQSSRYLVKRTGEKVFLECVQDMDHENMFWYRQDPGLGLRLIYFSYDVKMKEKGDIPEGYSVSREKKERFSLILESASTNQTSMYLCASSLSEGIGSLDQPQHFGDGTRLSIL.

This clone appeared a single time. The rearrangement joins TRBV10-3 to TRBJ2-4; D gene unclear. Germline V CDR1 and CDR2: ENHRY, SYGVKD. V was clipped by 2 bases and J by 6 bases, with 14 bases between them. CDR3 size: 15 residues. The DNA of the CDR3 is TGTGCCATCAGTGAGCCCCTATCCGAAGGAAACATTCAGTACTTC. Amino acids: CAISEPLSEGNIQYF.

The V and J genes are TRBV7-9 and TRBJ2-7, with 10 nucleotides matching TRBD1. The ends lost 4 bases at V and 5 bases at J; junction bases unmatched: 11. CDR3 size: 16 residues. The V gene's germline CDR1 is SEHNR and CDR2 FQNEAQ (reference sequence). The CDR3 loop reads CASSSTTGTGVHEQYF. The CDR3 DNA reads TGTGCCAGCAGCTCAACGACCGGGACAGGGGTACACGAGCAGTACTTC.

CDR3 amino acids: CAGDRDPEAFF. The CDR3, as DNA: TGTGCCGGCGACAGGGATCCCGAAGCTTTCTTT. The chain uses TRBV25-1 and TRBJ1-1, with 7 bases aligning to TRBD1. This CDR3 contains 11 residues. Germline V gives CDR1 MGHDK, CDR2 SYGVNS. V was pared by 11 bases and J by 8 bases, with 8 bases of the junction left unmatched.

The chain uses TRBV14 and TRBJ1-2, with TRBD1 matching 7 bases. V was clipped by 8 bases and J by 8 bases; unmatched bases: 17. CDR1 and CDR2 from the germline V gene are SGHDN and FVKESK. The CDR3 totals 15 residues. CDR3 in DNA: TGTGCCAGCTCGCGGTCAGGGGGTCCGGGTAAAGGCTACACCTTC. Amino acids: CASSRSGGPGKGYTF.

The chain links TRBV13 to TRBJ1-1; D is uncertain. The V and J ends lost 0 bases and 1 base respectively, with 12 bases between them. Germline-derived CDR1 and CDR2 are PRHDT and FYEKMQ (reference sequence). The CDR3 has 16 residues. The CDR3 spells CASSLGGIGGNTEAFF. CDR3 in DNA: TGTGCCAGCAGCTTAGGCGGGATTGGAGGGAACACTGAAGCTTTCTTT.

The chain combines TRBV7-9 with TRBJ1-5; D not resolved. From germline, CDR1 is SEHNR and CDR2 FQNEAQ (reference sequence). V was cut by 1 base and J by 5 bases, with 15 bases left in between. The CDR3 totals 16 residues. CDR3 residues: CASSLVGETGYQPQHF. CDR3 coding DNA: TGTGCCAGCAGCTTAGTGGGTGAGACGGGTTATCAGCCCCAGCATTTT.

V and J are TRBV2 and TRBJ1-1; TRBD1 is a possible D gene (5 bases). Between the trimmed V and J ends, which lost 6 bases and 1 base, there was a span of 9 bases. The CDR3 covers 13 residues. Germline CDR1 reads SNHLY; CDR2 reads FYNNEI. The chain's CDR3 is CASRETENTEAFF. The CDR3 nucleotides read TGTGCCAGCAGGGAGACAGAGAACACTGAAGCTTTCTTT. The full variable domain, with the rest looked up from reference TRBV2 and TRBJ1-1, is EPEVTQTPSHQVTQMGQEVILRCVPISNHLYFYWYRQILGQKVEFLVSFYNNEISEKSEIFDDQFSVERPDGSNFTLKIRSTKLEDSAMYFCASRETENTEAFFGQGTRLTVV.

The genes are TRBV7-2 and TRBJ2-5; tentatively, D is TRBD2 (6 bases). In germline, CDR1 is SGHTA, CDR2 FQGNSA. This CDR3 has 12 residues. V lost 5 bases to trimming and J lost 10 bases, with 14 bases between them. The CDR3 region is CASSPPRGIQYF. The CDR3 DNA sequence: TGTGCCAGCAGCCCCCCCCGGGGGATCCAGTACTTC.

V is TRBV12-3 or TRBV12-4 and J is TRBJ2-1; D gene unclear. V lost 1 base and J 8 bases, leaving 3 bases between the germline ends. This CDR3 contains 11 residues. In nucleotides, the CDR3 is TGTGCCAGCAGTTTAGTTCATGAGCAGTTCTTC. It translates to CASSLVHEQFF.